One sample yielded the 11 T cell receptor beta chains listed below, sequenced in a study of T cell responses to AZD1222 COVID-19 vaccine. Repertoires were generated with immunoSEQ multiplex PCR, while TCRdb's copy carries only in-frame clones and drops some. The sample has approximately 96,000 clones, 90% to 95% seen once. Here the sequenced sample was peripheral blood, taken 28 days after the second AZD1222 dose. The receptor set was obtained from an adult who received the AZD1222 COVID-19 vaccine.

The chain carries TRBV9 and TRBJ2-1, with 9 nucleotides matching TRBD2. The CDR3 is made up of 12 amino acids. The germline V gene encodes CDR1 SGDLS and CDR2 YYNGEE. Trimming took 10 bases from V and 8 from J; bases not matched to a gene: 7. This chain's CDR3 is CARGRGRDEQFF. CDR3 nucleotides: TGTGCCCGCGGGAGGGGGCGGGATGAGCAGTTCTTC. Full variable domain (rest looked up from reference TRBV9 and TRBJ2-1): DSGVTQTPKHLITATGQRVTLRCSPRSGDLSVYWYQQSLDQGLQFLIQYYNGEERAKGNILERFSAQQFPDLHSELNLSSLELGDSALYFCARGRGRDEQFFGPGTRLTVL.

V gene TRBV18 combines with J gene TRBJ1-1; 8 nucleotides line up with TRBD1. The ends lost 6 bases at V and 0 bases at J; junction bases unmatched: 9. This CDR3 has 16 residues. Germline V CDR1 and CDR2: KGHSH, LQKENI. This CDR3 is CASSIGTGRLNTEAFF. The CDR3 nucleotides read TGTGCCAGCTCTATCGGGACAGGACGTTTGAACACTGAAGCTTTCTTT.

The sample holds a few counts of this clone. The V and J genes are TRBV7-8 and TRBJ2-5, with TRBD1 matching 7 bases. This CDR3 spans 17 amino acids. Germline V CDR1 and CDR2: SGHVS, FQNEAQ. V gave up 5 bases and J gave up 2 bases; unmatched junction bases: 14. The CDR3 sequence: CASSLNYRGTPQETQYF. CDR3 DNA: TGTGCCAGCAGCCTTAACTACAGGGGCACCCCACAAGAGACCCAGTACTTC.

The chain links TRBV5-1 to TRBJ1-6, with D perhaps matching TRBD1 (6 bases). Germline V gene sequence: CDR1 SGHRS, CDR2 YFSETQ. The V and J ends lost 0 bases and 7 bases respectively, with 11 bases between them. This CDR3 comprises 15 residues. The CDR3 coding sequence is TGCGCCAGCAGCTTGGGCTCTGGACAGAATTCACCCCTCCACTTT. Translation: CASSLGSGQNSPLHF.

J is TRBJ2-5 and V is TRBV10-2; tentatively, D is TRBD2 (7 bases). In germline, CDR1 is WSHSY, CDR2 SAAADI. The CDR3 length is 14 residues. Trimming cost V 6 bases and J 5 bases, with 16 bases left between them. Written as DNA, the CDR3 is TGCGCCAGCAGGGAGGCGGGGGCGGGGGAGACCCAGTACTTC. Amino acids: CASREAGAGETQYF.

The chain combines TRBV16 with TRBJ2-1, with 11 positions matching TRBD2. This CDR3 comprises 16 residues. The J segment lost 7 bases and the V segment lost 1 base, leaving 6 bases of the junction unmatched. Germline CDR1 and CDR2: KGHSY and FQNENV. The DNA for the CDR3 is TGTGCCAGCAGCCAATGGGCTAGCGGGGGGTCGAATGAGCAGTTCTTC. It translates to CASSQWASGGSNEQFF. Full variable domain (outside the CDR3, taken from reference TRBV16 and TRBJ2-1): GEEVAQTPKHLVRGEGQKAKLYCAPIKGHSYVFWYQQVLKNEFKFLISFQNENVFDETGMPKERFSAKCLPNSPCSLEIQATKLEDSAVYFCASSQWASGGSNEQFFGPGTRLTVL.

The CDR3 spells CASSSSGLGQPQHF. CDR3 coding DNA: TGCGCCAGCAGCTCTTCAGGGTTGGGACAGCCCCAGCATTTT. V is TRBV5-1 and J is TRBJ1-5, with D perhaps TRBD1 (5 bases). There are 14 residues in the CDR3. Germline CDR1 SGHRS, CDR2 YFSETQ. Trimming took 3 bases from V and 7 from J, leaving 14 bases between them.

The chain couples TRBV3-1 (or the pseudogene TRBV3-2) to TRBJ1-3, with D maybe TRBD1 (5 bases). The length of the CDR3 is 17 residues. V was shortened by 0 bases and J by 1 base, with 13 bases between the two germline ends. Germline V gene lookup returns CDR1 LGHDT and CDR2 YNNKEL (reference sequence). The CDR3 nucleotides are TGTGCCAGCAGCCAAGATTGGGGCAGGGTGTCTGGAAACACCATATATTTT. Encoded protein: CASSQDWGRVSGNTIYF.

The chain carries TRBV7-2 and TRBJ2-1, with TRBD2 matching 9 bases. This CDR3 has 14 residues. Germline values: CDR1 SGHTA, CDR2 FQGNSA. Trimming cost V 4 bases and J 8 bases; bases outside gene matches: 6. The CDR3 loop reads CASSSPRGGDEQFF. The CDR3 DNA follows: TGTGCCAGCAGCTCCCCGCGGGGGGGGGATGAGCAGTTCTTC. Filled out from reference TRBV7-2 and TRBJ2-1, the complete variable domain reads GAGVSQSPSNKVTEKGKDVELRCDPISGHTALYWYRQSLGQGLEFLIYFQGNSAPDKSGLPSDRFSAERTGGSVSTLTIQRTQQEDSAVYLCASSSPRGGDEQFFGPGTRLTVL.

The chain employs TRBV18 and TRBJ1-1, with 9 bases matching TRBD1. The CDR3 has 16 amino acids. Germline V gene data show CDR1 as KGHSH and CDR2 as LQKENI. V was pared by 3 bases and J by 9 bases, with 14 bases of the junction left unmatched. The CDR3 loop is CASSPPGQGGLGKAFF. Here the CDR3 DNA reads TGTGCCAGCTCACCCCCGGGACAGGGTGGTCTCGGGAAAGCTTTCTTT.

The chain recombines TRBV12-3 or TRBV12-4 with TRBJ1-1; D call uncertain. V dropped 6 bases and J dropped 0 bases, with 8 bases sitting between them. This CDR3 is built from 13 residues. The CDR3 DNA sequence: TGTGCCAGCAGGCGGAGGCTGAACACTGAAGCTTTCTTT. Translating gives CASRRRLNTEAFF.